Below are 16 T cell receptor beta chains sequenced from a single sample in a study of shared clonotypes between healthy human individuals. TCRdb keeps only in-frame clones here, not all; method: immunoSEQ multiplex PCR. The data contain roughly 120,000 clones, around two thirds of them singletons. Source material: memory CD8+ T cells sorted from blood. Sample subset: CD45RO+ cells pooled with CCR7-negative TemRA cells. These receptors were obtained from a woman in her thirties in good health.

For the CDR3, the DNA is TGTGCCAGCAGTGAAATAGGAGGGTATGGCTACACCTTC. Translating it yields CASSEIGGYGYTF. The chain has TRBV6-4 and TRBJ1-2, with no clear D. From germline, CDR1 is MRHNA and CDR2 SNTAGT. This CDR3 is 13 amino acids long. V was shortened by 3 bases and J by 5 bases, with 10 bases between the two germline ends.

For this clone: The sample carries other DNA sequences with the same CDR3. V gene TRBV20-1 combines with J gene TRBJ2-7; D not resolved. Looked up from germline, CDR1 is DFQATT and CDR2 is SNEGSKA (reference sequence). V was pared by 1 base and J by 1 base, with 2 bases between. The CDR3 runs to 11 residues. This CDR3 reads CSARVSYEQYF. CDR3 DNA: TGCAGTGCTAGAGTGTCCTACGAGCAGTACTTC.

This clone came up a few times. V and J are TRBV15 and TRBJ2-7; tentative D call: TRBD2 (5 bases). With 5 bases removed from V and 5 bases from J, the gap between germline ends came to 19 bases. CDR1 LNHNV and CDR2 YYDKDF come from the germline V gene (reference sequence). The CDR3 runs 15 residues. The CDR3 spells CATSSTIEGGHEQYF. In DNA form, the CDR3 reads TGTGCCACCAGCTCAACAATCGAGGGTGGCCACGAGCAGTACTTC.

The rearrangement links TRBV7-2 to TRBJ2-5; 8 positions match TRBD2. Germline CDR1 SGHTA, CDR2 FQGNSA. This CDR3 contains 16 residues. V gave up 5 bases and J gave up 4 bases; unmatched junction bases: 12. CDR3 in DNA: TGTGCCAGCAGCCCGGGGGAGCGGGAGCGTTCAGAGACCCAGTACTTC. Translating it yields CASSPGERERSETQYF.

The chain carries TRBV2 and TRBJ1-5, with D tentatively TRBD1 (6 bases). This CDR3 has 13 residues. The germline V and J ends were trimmed by 6 bases and 7 bases, with 13 bases remaining between them. Germline values: CDR1 SNHLY, CDR2 FYNNEI. The CDR3 DNA follows: TGTGCCAGCAGGCTACAGGGTAGCCAGCCCCAGCATTTT. Translated: CASRLQGSQPQHF. Together with reference TRBV2 and TRBJ1-5, the CDR3 gives the full variable domain: EPEVTQTPSHQVTQMGQEVILRCVPISNHLYFYWYRQILGQKVEFLVSFYNNEISEKSEIFDDQFSVERPDGSNFTLKIRSTKLEDSAMYFCASRLQGSQPQHFGDGTRLSIL.

The genes are TRBV28 and TRBJ2-5, with 7 bases identical to TRBD1. Trimming took 6 bases from V and 5 from J; bases not matched to a gene: 6. The CDR3 sequence is 13 residues long. The germline CDR1 and CDR2 sequences are MDHEN and SYDVKM. The CDR3 here is CASSLDRMETQYF. CDR3 DNA: TGTGCCAGCAGCCTGGACAGGATGGAGACCCAGTACTTC.

This clone was found many times. The V call is TRBV15, the J call TRBJ2-7; D could derive from TRBD1 or TRBD2 (5 bases each). Germline V lookup: CDR1 LNHNV, CDR2 YYDKDF (reference sequence). The CDR3 consists of 12 residues. V lost 5 bases and J 5 bases, leaving 10 bases between the germline ends. CDR3 nucleotide sequence: TGTGCCACCAGCGGGGGATCCGACGAGCAGTACTTC. Encoded protein: CATSGGSDEQYF.

The chain is built from TRBV19 and TRBJ1-2; D may be TRBD1 (5 bases). The V end lost 4 bases, the J end lost 10 bases, and 22 bases lay between the germline ends. Germline CDR1 LNHDA, CDR2 SQIVND (reference sequence). CDR3 length: 15 amino acids. The CDR3 loop is CASSTPLQGRLDYTF. In DNA, the CDR3 is TGTGCCAGTAGTACCCCTCTCCAGGGACGCCTTGACTACACCTTC.

The V and J genes are TRBV2 and TRBJ2-3, with TRBD2 matching 10 bases. Germline V gene sequence: CDR1 SNHLY, CDR2 FYNNEI. V was clipped by 6 bases and J by 4 bases; unmatched bases: 25. The CDR3 runs to 21 residues. CDR3 region: CASSHTTEVAGGPRGSDTQYF. The CDR3 DNA reads as TGTGCCAGCAGCCACACTACTGAAGTAGCGGGAGGCCCCCGGGGCTCAGATACGCAGTATTTT.

This clone was picked up a small number of times. V and J are TRBV15 and TRBJ2-3; D unclear. Germline values: CDR1 LNHNV, CDR2 YYDKDF (reference sequence). V lost 4 bases to trimming and J lost 1 base, with 12 bases between them. The CDR3 has 15 amino acids. CDR3 residues: CATSTGPEGTDTQYF. The CDR3 DNA sequence: TGTGCCACCAGCACCGGCCCCGAGGGCACAGATACGCAGTATTTT.

This clone occurred many times. The gene calls are TRBV25-1 and TRBJ2-2, with 7 bases that match TRBD1. Trimming removed 6 bases from V and 5 bases from J; junction bases left unmatched: 9. The CDR3 contains 15 residues. Per germline, CDR1 MGHDK and CDR2 SYGVNS. CDR3 sequence: CASSPMGQSTGELFF. As DNA, the CDR3 is TGTGCCAGCAGCCCAATGGGACAGTCGACCGGGGAGCTGTTTTTT.

This clone was observed a few times. The J gene is TRBJ2-1, the V gene TRBV19; possible D gene TRBD2, 5 bases. This CDR3 region has 16 residues. V lost 1 base and J lost 0, with 10 bases in between. Germline V gene sequence: CDR1 LNHDA, CDR2 SQIVND (reference sequence). CDR3 protein: CASSIVTGSSYNEQFF. In DNA, the CDR3 is TGTGCCAGTAGTATAGTGACGGGGAGCTCCTACAATGAGCAGTTCTTC.

The chain combines TRBV11-2 with TRBJ2-1; possible D gene TRBD2, 5 bases. The germline V gene encodes CDR1 SGHAT and CDR2 FQNNGV. V was cut by 6 bases and J by 9 bases, with 18 bases left in between. The CDR3 totals 14 residues. The CDR3: CASRDGVDRGEQFF. CDR3 DNA: TGTGCCAGCAGGGACGGGGTGGATAGAGGTGAGCAGTTCTTC. Based on the CDR3 plus reference TRBV11-2 and TRBJ2-1, the full variable domain is EAGVAQSPRYKIIEKRQSVAFWCNPISGHATLYWYQQILGQGPKLLIQFQNNGVVDDSQLPKDRFSAERLKGVDSTLKIQPAKLEDSAVYLCASRDGVDRGEQFFGPGTRLTVL.

This clone appeared a few times. The chain combines TRBV6-5 with TRBJ2-3, with 12 bases that match TRBD2. This CDR3 contains 15 residues. Germline V gene data show CDR1 as MNHEY and CDR2 as SVGAGI. J lost 6 bases, V lost 6 bases, and 7 bases had no gene match. The CDR3 reads CASRPSGRASDTQYF. CDR3 DNA sequence: TGTGCCAGCAGACCTAGCGGGAGGGCCTCCGATACGCAGTATTTT.

The gene calls are TRBV28 and TRBJ1-6; D may be TRBD1 (6 bases). This CDR3 is built from 15 residues. Germline V gene data show CDR1 as MDHEN and CDR2 as SYDVKM. Trimming took off 2 bases at V and 10 bases at J, with 15 bases between the two ends. CDR3 protein: CASSLIQNGQSPLHF. CDR3 nucleotide sequence: TGTGCCAGCAGTTTAATTCAAAATGGACAGTCACCCCTCCACTTT.

The chain employs TRBV7-9 and TRBJ2-1, with D possibly TRBD2 on 7 matching bases. CDR1 is SEHNR and CDR2 is FQNEAQ in the germline V gene (reference sequence). The germline V and J ends were trimmed by 0 bases and 9 bases, with 12 bases remaining between them. This CDR3 contains 14 residues. The CDR3 bases are TGTGCCAGCAGCTTAGCCGACGGGGGGCGTGAGCAGTTCTTC. It specifies CASSLADGGREQFF. Full variable domain (missing parts from reference TRBV7-9 and TRBJ2-1): DTGVSQNPRHKITKRGQNVTFRCDPISEHNRLYWYRQTLGQGPEFLTYFQNEAQLEKSRLLSDRFSAERPKGSFSTLEIQRTEQGDSAMYLCASSLADGGREQFFGPGTRLTVL.